The 22 T cell receptor beta chains below were found in one sample sequenced in a study of T cell repertoires in cytomegalovirus infection. No antigen has been assigned to these receptors. In TCRdb, the reads were re-called with MiXCR into one record per CDR3 protein. The sample yields around 70,000 distinct CDR3 sequences, about 29% seen once. Specimen: CD8+ T cells from cultured PBMCs, collected from culture after CMV antigen stimulation. These TCRs come from a human donor in good health (CMV status not recorded). Some clones in this sample may be carry-over from other donors' samples.

This clonotype showed up just a few times. The chain combines TRBV2 with TRBJ2-4; the D gene is possibly TRBD1 (5 bases). CDR3 size: 13 residues. Germline CDR1 reads SNHLY; CDR2 reads FYNNEI. The V and J ends lost 4 bases and 3 bases respectively, with 7 bases between them. This chain's CDR3 is CASSGQGKNIQYF. CDR3 DNA sequence: TGTGCCAGCAGTGGGCAGGGCAAAAACATTCAGTACTTC.

The chain joins TRBV7-6 to TRBJ2-1; 7 nucleotides line up with TRBD1. This CDR3 spans 15 amino acids. In germline, CDR1 is SGHVS, CDR2 FNYEAQ. J was trimmed by 2 bases and V by 5 bases; bases with no gene match: 6. The CDR3 here is CASSTAGTAYNEQFF. DNA for the CDR3: TGTGCCAGCAGCACAGCCGGGACAGCCTACAATGAGCAGTTCTTC.

The chain recombines TRBV5-4 with TRBJ2-1; 9 nucleotides match TRBD1. V shed 0 bases and J 5 bases; nucleotides not matched to a gene: 12. The V gene's germline CDR1 is SGHNT and CDR2 YYREEE (reference sequence). This CDR3 comprises 18 residues. CDR3 in amino acids: CASSLGLHGTGSHNEQFF. The CDR3 region has the DNA TGTGCCAGCAGCTTGGGGTTACACGGGACAGGGTCCCACAATGAGCAGTTCTTC.

This clonotype was picked up many times. V is TRBV6-2 or TRBV6-3 and J is TRBJ1-2; 7 nucleotides match TRBD1. The trim removed 5 bases at V and 6 bases at J, leaving 3 bases unmatched. The V gene's germline CDR1 is MNHEY and CDR2 SVGEGT. The CDR3 runs to 12 residues. This CDR3 is CASSTTGDGYTF. CDR3 bases: TGTGCCAGCAGTACCACAGGGGATGGCTACACCTTC.

The chain combines TRBV7-9 with TRBJ2-3; no reliable D call. V was cut by 5 bases and J by 8 bases, with 17 bases left in between. Germline CDR1 and CDR2: SEHNR and FQNEAQ (reference sequence). The CDR3 spans 14 residues. The DNA for the CDR3 is TGTGCCAGCAGCCCCCGACCGGCTCCGGGTACGCAGTATTTT. Its protein is CASSPRPAPGTQYF.

The sample holds many counts of this clonotype. The gene calls are TRBV28 and TRBJ2-7, with 8 bases matching TRBD1. The ends lost 5 bases at V and 7 bases at J; junction bases unmatched: 10. The CDR3 length is 14 residues. From germline, CDR1 is MDHEN and CDR2 SYDVKM. The CDR3 sequence: CASSPGAGGEEQYF. DNA of the CDR3: TGTGCCAGCAGTCCCGGGGCAGGGGGCGAAGAGCAGTACTTC.

This clonotype was counted only a few times. The rearrangement links TRBV7-4 to TRBJ2-7; D may be TRBD2 (5 bases). The CDR3 sequence is 13 residues long. Germline loops: CDR1 SGHVT, CDR2 SQSDAQ. V gave up 4 bases and J gave up 3 bases, with 10 bases separating them. The CDR3 sequence: CASSSDGDYEQYF. CDR3 DNA sequence: TGTGCCAGCAGCTCGGACGGGGACTACGAGCAGTACTTC.

This clonotype turned up a few times. The CDR3 sequence is CASSQSSFYNEQFF. DNA of the CDR3: TGCGCCAGCAGCCAAAGCAGCTTTTACAATGAGCAGTTCTTC. J is TRBJ2-1 and V is TRBV4-3; no reliable D call. The CDR3 sequence is 14 residues long. V lost 2 bases and J 4 bases, leaving 9 bases between the germline ends. CDR1 LGHNA and CDR2 YSLEER come from the germline V gene.

The sample holds a few counts of this clonotype. This chain links TRBV4-3 with TRBJ2-4; D may be TRBD1 (6 bases). The V end was cut by 4 bases, the J end by 4 bases, with 14 bases between. CDR1 is LGHNA, CDR2 YSLEER, per germline. The CDR3 has 15 amino acids. CDR3: CASSPTGTRKNIQYF. The CDR3 nucleotides are TGCGCCAGCAGCCCCACAGGGACAAGAAAAAACATTCAGTACTTC.

This chain connects TRBV5-6 to TRBJ1-5; 8 bases agree with TRBD1. CDR1 SGHDT and CDR2 YYEEEE come from the germline V gene. The CDR3 runs 14 residues. Unmatched junction bases numbered 5, after V lost 0 bases and J lost 9 bases. CDR3 residues: CASSLGTGKPPQHF. CDR3 nucleotide sequence: TGTGCCAGCAGCTTGGGGACAGGGAAACCGCCCCAGCATTTT. The variable domain in full, with the rest retrieved from reference TRBV5-6 and TRBJ1-5, is DAGVTQSPTHLIKTRGQQVTLRCSPKSGHDTVSWYQQALGQGPQFIFQYYEEEERQRGNFPDRFSGHQFPNYSSELNVNALLLGDSALYLCASSLGTGKPPQHFGDGTRLSIL.

The chain uses TRBV28 and TRBJ2-2; TRBD1 or TRBD2 may be the D gene (7 bases each). Germline V CDR1 and CDR2: MDHEN, SYDVKM. There are 16 residues in the CDR3. V was cut by 7 bases and J by 3 bases, with 18 bases left in between. The CDR3: CASTFLPGGDTGELFF. CDR3 DNA: TGTGCCAGCACCTTCCTTCCAGGGGGGGACACCGGGGAGCTGTTTTTT.

The chain has TRBV10-3 and TRBJ2-3, with TRBD2 matching 10 bases. V lost 2 bases and J lost 10; bases outside the gene matches: 18. Germline CDR1 ENHRY, CDR2 SYGVKD. This CDR3 region has 18 residues. CDR3 DNA: TGTGCCATCAGTGAGAGTGCGGGACTAGCGACCCGTCCTGAGGCGCAGTATTTT. The encoded protein is CAISESAGLATRPEAQYF.

This clonotype was seen at least ten times. This chain links TRBV7-2 with TRBJ2-3; TRBD2 agrees at 9 bases. Germline lookup yields CDR1 SGHTA and CDR2 FQGNSA. The CDR3 consists of 18 residues. V lost 1 base and J lost 0; bases outside the gene matches: 8. Here the CDR3 DNA reads TGTGCCAGCAGCTTAGGTTTAGGCGGGGGGGTTAGCACAGATACGCAGTATTTT. Residues: CASSLGLGGGVSTDTQYF. Combining the CDR3 with reference TRBV7-2 and TRBJ2-3 gives the whole variable domain GAGVSQSPSNKVTEKGKDVELRCDPISGHTALYWYRQSLGQGLEFLIYFQGNSAPDKSGLPSDRFSAERTGGSVSTLTIQRTQQEDSAVYLCASSLGLGGGVSTDTQYFGPGTRLTVL.

This clonotype has a handful of counts. The gene calls are TRBV28 and TRBJ1-2; D unresolved. V was clipped by 11 bases and J by 6 bases, with 13 bases between them. This CDR3 spans 11 amino acids. From germline, CDR1 is MDHEN and CDR2 SYDVKM. CDR3 coding DNA: TGTGCCCTCCAGTCGTACGATGGCTACACCTTC. Translating it yields CALQSYDGYTF.

This clonotype was seen a few times. The chain has TRBV2 and TRBJ1-5; D not resolved. Trimming stripped 6 bases from V and 1 base from J, with 7 bases between. The CDR3 is made up of 13 amino acids. Germline V gene sequence: CDR1 SNHLY, CDR2 FYNNEI. CDR3 protein: CASRWESNQPQHF. Written as DNA, the CDR3 is TGTGCCAGCAGGTGGGAAAGCAATCAGCCCCAGCATTTT.

This clonotype came up many times. The V and J genes are TRBV27 and TRBJ1-5; D unclear. Germline CDR1 is MNHEY and CDR2 is SMNVEV (reference sequence). Trimming left V 4 bases short and J 0 bases short, with 7 bases between. This CDR3 contains 14 residues. CDR3 protein: CASSSVVSNQPQHF. The DNA of the CDR3 is TGTGCCAGCAGTTCGGTGGTTAGCAATCAGCCCCAGCATTTT.

The rearrangement links TRBV4-1 to TRBJ2-5; 8 nucleotides line up with TRBD1. V trimming: 3 bases; J trimming: 1 base; junction bases outside the gene matches: 4. CDR1 is MGHRA, CDR2 YSYEKL, per germline. The CDR3 loop spans 15 amino acids. The CDR3 region is CASSHATGVQETQYF. CDR3 DNA: TGCGCCAGCAGCCACGCGACAGGGGTCCAAGAGACCCAGTACTTC.

This clonotype was counted between two and nine times. V is TRBV2 and J is TRBJ1-5; 7 bases fit TRBD1. The germline CDR1 and CDR2 sequences are SNHLY and FYNNEI. J lost 3 bases, V lost 7 bases, and 6 bases had no gene match. The CDR3 sequence is 14 residues long. CDR3 protein: CASTLTGNNQPQHF. Here the CDR3 DNA reads TGTGCCAGCACTTTGACAGGGAACAATCAGCCCCAGCATTTT.

The chain carries TRBV7-6 and TRBJ2-7; TRBD2 agrees at 9 bases. Germline CDR1 and CDR2: SGHVS and FNYEAQ. CDR3 size: 18 residues. Unmatched junction bases numbered 17, after V lost 5 bases and J lost 3 bases. Here the CDR3 reads CASSGRPQIPTSGYEQYF. For the CDR3, the DNA is TGTGCCAGCAGCGGTCGACCCCAAATTCCGACTAGCGGCTACGAGCAGTACTTC.

This clonotype was picked up a small number of times. The chain has TRBV6-1 and TRBJ2-1, with 7 nucleotides matching TRBD1. The germline CDR1 and CDR2 sequences are MNHNS and SASEGT. The CDR3 spans 16 residues. The V and J ends lost 5 bases and 12 bases, in that order; junction bases with no gene match: 19. CDR3 sequence: CASSSVPGQPAEGQFF. CDR3 bases: TGTGCCAGCAGTTCCGTGCCGGGACAGCCCGCTGAGGGGCAGTTCTTC.

V is TRBV30 and J is TRBJ1-2, with 7 bases lining up with TRBD1. The V gene's germline CDR1 is GTSNPN and CDR2 SVGIG (reference sequence). The V gene end was trimmed by 4 bases and the J gene end by 5 bases; junction bases not matched to a gene: 7. This CDR3 has 13 residues. Written as DNA, the CDR3 is TGTGCCTGGACGTCCGGGACAGCTTATGGCTACACCTTC. It specifies CAWTSGTAYGYTF.

There are a few counts of this clonotype. The chain employs TRBV7-9 and TRBJ2-4; no clear D. Germline V lookup: CDR1 SEHNR, CDR2 FQNEAQ (reference sequence). Trimming removed 0 bases at V and 5 bases at J, with 2 bases between. This CDR3 region has 12 residues. The CDR3 region has the DNA TGTGCCAGCAGCTTAGCGGAAAACATTCAGTACTTC. Protein product: CASSLAENIQYF.